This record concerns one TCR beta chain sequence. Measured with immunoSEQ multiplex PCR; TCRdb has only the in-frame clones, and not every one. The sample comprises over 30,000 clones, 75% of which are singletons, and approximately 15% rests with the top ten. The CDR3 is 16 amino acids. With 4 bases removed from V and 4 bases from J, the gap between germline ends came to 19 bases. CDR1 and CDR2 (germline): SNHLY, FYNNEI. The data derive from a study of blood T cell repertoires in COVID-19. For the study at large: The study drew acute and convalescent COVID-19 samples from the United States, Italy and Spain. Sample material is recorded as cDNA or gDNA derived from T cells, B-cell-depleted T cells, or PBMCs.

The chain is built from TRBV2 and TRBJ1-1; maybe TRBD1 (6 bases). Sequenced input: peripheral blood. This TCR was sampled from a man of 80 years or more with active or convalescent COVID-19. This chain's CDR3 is CASSVGFTGRGTEAFF. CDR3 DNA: TGTGCCAGCAGTGTGGGGTTTACAGGGAGGGGCACTGAAGCTTTCTTT.